The TCR beta chain under discussion was sequenced for a study of cytomegalovirus exposure and HLA in healthy donors. Study overall: T cells numbering about 200 million yielded around 120 million unique TCR beta sequences in an earlier analysis.

Study findings and constraints: Several of the most significant clusters were apparently associated with common viral pathogens in a later analysis. Rarity characterized most TCR sequences, yet some public TCRs appeared in many donors. Follow-up analysis later connected one missense variant in DCLRE1C with trimming of TCR beta V- and J-genes.

PCR involved 60 Vbeta and 13 Jbeta primers. Clones were read by immunoSEQ multiplex PCR, and TCRdb kept only the in-frame ones, dropping some. This table holds approximately 110,000 clones, around 70% found once. Unmatched junction bases numbered 11, after V lost 4 bases and J lost 6 bases. CDR1 is SGHRS, CDR2 YFSETQ, per germline. CDR3 length equals 16 residues. Note on this clone: What it binds is unknown.

The sample was PBMCs. The receptor was isolated from a woman aged 40 to 49 in good health and CMV-seropositive. This chain links TRBV5-1 with TRBJ2-5; 11 bases map to TRBD2. Written as DNA, the CDR3 is TGCGCCAGCAGCCCAGATAGCGGGGGGGCCCGAAAGACCCAGTACTTC. It translates to CASSPDSGGARKTQYF. Looking up the rest from reference TRBV5-1 and TRBJ2-5 gives the full variable domain: KAGVTQTPRYLIKTRGQQVTLSCSPISGHRSVSWYQQTPGQGLQFLFEYFSETQRNKGNFPGRFSGRQFSNSRSEMNVSTLELGDSALYLCASSPDSGGARKTQYFGPGTRLLVL.